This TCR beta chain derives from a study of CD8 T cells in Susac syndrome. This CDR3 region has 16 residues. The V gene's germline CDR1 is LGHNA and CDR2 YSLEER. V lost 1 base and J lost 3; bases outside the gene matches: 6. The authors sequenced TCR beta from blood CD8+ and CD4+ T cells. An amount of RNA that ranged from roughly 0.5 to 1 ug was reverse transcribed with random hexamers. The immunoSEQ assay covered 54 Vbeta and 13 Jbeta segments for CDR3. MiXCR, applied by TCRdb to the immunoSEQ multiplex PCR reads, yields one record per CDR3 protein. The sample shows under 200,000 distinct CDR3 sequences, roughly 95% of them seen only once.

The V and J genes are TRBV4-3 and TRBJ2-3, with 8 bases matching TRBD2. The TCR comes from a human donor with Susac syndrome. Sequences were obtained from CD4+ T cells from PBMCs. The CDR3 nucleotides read TGCGCCAGCAGCCAAGCGGGGGGGATTGTTACAGATACGCAGTATTTT. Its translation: CASSQAGGIVTDTQYF.